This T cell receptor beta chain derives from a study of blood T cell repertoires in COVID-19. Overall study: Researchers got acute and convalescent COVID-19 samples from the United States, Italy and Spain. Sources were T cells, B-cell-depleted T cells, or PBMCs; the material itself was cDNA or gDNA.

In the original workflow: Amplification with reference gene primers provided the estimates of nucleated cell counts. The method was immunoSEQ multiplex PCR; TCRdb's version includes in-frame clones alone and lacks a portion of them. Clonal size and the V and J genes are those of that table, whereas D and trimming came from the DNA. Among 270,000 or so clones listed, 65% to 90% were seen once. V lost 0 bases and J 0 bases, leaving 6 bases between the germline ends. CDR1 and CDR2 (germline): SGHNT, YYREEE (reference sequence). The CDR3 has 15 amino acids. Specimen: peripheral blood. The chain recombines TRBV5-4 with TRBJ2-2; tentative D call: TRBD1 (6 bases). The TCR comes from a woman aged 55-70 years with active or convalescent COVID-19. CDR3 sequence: CASSLGTANTGELFF. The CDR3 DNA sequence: TGTGCCAGCAGCTTGGGGACAGCGAACACCGGGGAGCTGTTTTTT.